This T cell receptor (beta chain) was sequenced in a study of regulatory T cells in long-lasting Graves disease. Sample time point: newly diagnosed GD, antithyroid drugs for less than 3 months. Extracted RNA from PBMCs served as the source of the TCR library. With iRepertoire HTBI primers and Arm-PCR of CDR3 regions, TCR beta libraries were built. TCRdb reanalysed the multiplex PCR reads using MiXCR and keeps one entry per CDR3 protein. This repertoire shows hundreds of thousands of distinct CDR3 sequences, about 15% found once; its top ten account for 15% to 20%. Trimming left V 5 bases short and J 0 bases short, with 7 bases between. Germline CDR1 GTSNPN, CDR2 SVGIG (reference sequence). This CDR3 region has 12 residues. The same data also contributed to another study, on T cells in Graves' hyperthyroidism and ophthalmopathy.

The chain employs TRBV30 and TRBJ1-1; D not certain. This TCR was recovered from a woman under 40 with Graves disease. Sequencing was performed on peripheral blood mononuclear cells (PBMCs), taken at new diagnosis, from a patient treated with antithyroid drugs. CDR3 sequence: CAWGPMNTEAFF. CDR3 in DNA: TGTGCCTGGGGCCCAATGAACACTGAAGCTTTCTTT.